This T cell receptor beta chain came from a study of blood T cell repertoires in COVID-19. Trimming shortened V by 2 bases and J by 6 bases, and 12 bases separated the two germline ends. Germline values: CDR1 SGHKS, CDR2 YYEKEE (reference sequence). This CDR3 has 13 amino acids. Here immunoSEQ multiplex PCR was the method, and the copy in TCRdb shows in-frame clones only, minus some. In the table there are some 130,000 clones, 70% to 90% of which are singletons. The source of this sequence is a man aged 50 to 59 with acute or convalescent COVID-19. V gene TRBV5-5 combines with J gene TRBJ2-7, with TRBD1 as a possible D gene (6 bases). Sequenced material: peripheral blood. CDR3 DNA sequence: TGTGCCAGCAGCTTTGAGGGGGTCCCCGAGCAGTACTTC. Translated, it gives CASSFEGVPEQYF.